This T cell receptor (beta chain) was retrieved from a study of T cells in Graves' hyperthyroidism and ophthalmopathy. Overall study findings and caveats: A model of 13 V-J pairs discriminated ophthalmopathy from stable hyperthyroidism. Among thyroid clonotypes expanded above 0.001, most also appeared in blood.

V lost 6 bases to trimming and J lost 3 bases; unmatched junction nucleotides: 4. The CDR3 is made up of 12 amino acids. Germline V gene sequence: CDR1 SQVTM, CDR2 ANQGSEA. Researchers took RNA transcripts and amplified the TCR beta CDR3 regions from them. TCR CDR3 underwent first-round RT-PCR with the HTBI primer set. Using its own MiXCR run on the multiplex PCR reads, TCRdb lists one record per CDR3 protein. The data contain hundreds of thousands of distinct CDR3 sequences, about 45% of them seen just once; the ten biggest clones take up 7% to 7.5%. To note about this clonotype: No antigen is known for it.

The receptor was derived from an adult man with Graves' disease, either hyperthyroidism or ophthalmopathy (not recorded which). Sequencing was carried out using peripheral blood or thyroid tissue (not recorded which). The rearrangement joins TRBV29-1 to TRBJ2-5; 7 bases map to TRBD2. CDR3 sequence: CSVAAGEETQYF. The CDR3 DNA follows: TGCAGCGTAGCGGCGGGAGAAGAGACCCAGTACTTC. The whole variable domain, filled in from reference TRBV29-1 and TRBJ2-5, reads SAVISQKPSRDICQRGTSLTIQCQVDSQVTMMFWYRQQPGQSLTLIATANQGSEATYESGFVIDKFPISRPNLTFSTLTVSNMSPEDSSIYLCSVAAGEETQYFGPGTRLLVL.